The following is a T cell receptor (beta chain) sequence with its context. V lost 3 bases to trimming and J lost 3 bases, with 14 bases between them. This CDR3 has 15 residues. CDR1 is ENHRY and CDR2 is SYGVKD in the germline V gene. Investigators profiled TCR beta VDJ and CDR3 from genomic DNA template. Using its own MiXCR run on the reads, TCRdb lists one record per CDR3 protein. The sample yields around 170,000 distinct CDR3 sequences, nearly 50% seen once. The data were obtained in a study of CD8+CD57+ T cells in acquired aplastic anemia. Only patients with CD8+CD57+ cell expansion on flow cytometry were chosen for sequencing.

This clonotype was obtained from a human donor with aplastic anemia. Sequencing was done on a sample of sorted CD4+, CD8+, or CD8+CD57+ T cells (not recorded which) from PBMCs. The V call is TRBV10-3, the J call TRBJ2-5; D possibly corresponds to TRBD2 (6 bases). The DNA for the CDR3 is TGTGCCATCAGTGACTACGGGAGACTTGAAGAGACCCAGTACTTC. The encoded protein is CAISDYGRLEETQYF.